The present T cell receptor beta chain was sequenced within a study of CD8 T cells in Susac syndrome. The multiple sclerosis controls were treatment-naive patients with relapsing-remitting disease that was stable or active. While CD8+ and CD4+ T cells were isolated negatively, TEMRA cells were enriched by FACS. V lost 6 bases and J lost 0; bases outside the gene matches: 8. This CDR3 spans 15 amino acids. CDR1 is SQVTM and CDR2 is ANQGSEA in the germline V gene. An input of about 0.45 to 1 ug of RNA was subjected to reverse transcription using random hexamers. It was immunoSEQ multiplex PCR that amplified TCR beta CDR3 across 54 Vbeta and 13 Jbeta. TCRdb processed the immunoSEQ multiplex PCR reads anew with MiXCR; each CDR3 protein has one entry. The sample holds some 110,000 distinct CDR3 sequences, approximately 95% seen once.

The rearrangement joins TRBV29-1 to TRBJ2-7, with 10 nucleotides matching TRBD1. This clonotype originated in a human donor with multiple sclerosis. The sequenced material came from CD8+ T cells from PBMCs. CDR3 loop: CSVSGRDRGSYEQYF. The CDR3 DNA sequence: TGCAGCGTAAGTGGTCGGGACAGGGGCTCCTACGAGCAGTACTTC.